This TCR beta chain comes out of a study of blood T cell repertoires in COVID-19. The repertoire was sequenced with immunoSEQ multiplex PCR; TCRdb's copy has only in-frame clones and lacks some. This table holds hundreds of thousands of clones, roughly nine tenths found once. The V end was cut by 0 bases, the J end by 6 bases, with 6 bases between. The CDR3 is made up of 12 amino acids. CDR1 and CDR2 from the germline V gene are SSHAT and FNYEAQ (reference sequence). V and J are TRBV7-7 and TRBJ2-7; D remains ambiguous. Material: peripheral blood. The receptor was isolated from a woman under 30 who had recovered from COVID-19. The CDR3 DNA reads TGTGCCAGCAGCTTAGCAGGCGGCGAGCAGTACTTC. This encodes CASSLAGGEQYF.